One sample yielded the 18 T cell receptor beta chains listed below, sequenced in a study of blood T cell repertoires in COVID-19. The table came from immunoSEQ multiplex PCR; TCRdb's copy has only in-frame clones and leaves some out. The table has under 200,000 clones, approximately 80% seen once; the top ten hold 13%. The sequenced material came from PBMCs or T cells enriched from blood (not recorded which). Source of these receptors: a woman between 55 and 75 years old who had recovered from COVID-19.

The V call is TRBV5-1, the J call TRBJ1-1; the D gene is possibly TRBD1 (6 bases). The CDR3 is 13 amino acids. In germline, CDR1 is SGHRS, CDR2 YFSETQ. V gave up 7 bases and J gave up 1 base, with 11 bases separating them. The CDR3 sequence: CASAQGSNTEAFF. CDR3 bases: TGCGCCAGCGCACAGGGTTCGAACACTGAAGCTTTCTTT.

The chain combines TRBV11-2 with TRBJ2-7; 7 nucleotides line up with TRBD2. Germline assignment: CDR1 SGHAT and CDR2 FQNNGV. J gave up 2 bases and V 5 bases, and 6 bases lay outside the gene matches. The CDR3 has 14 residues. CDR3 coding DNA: TGTGCCAGCAGCCGGGACTACCAAGCCTACGAGCAGTACTTC. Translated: CASSRDYQAYEQYF.

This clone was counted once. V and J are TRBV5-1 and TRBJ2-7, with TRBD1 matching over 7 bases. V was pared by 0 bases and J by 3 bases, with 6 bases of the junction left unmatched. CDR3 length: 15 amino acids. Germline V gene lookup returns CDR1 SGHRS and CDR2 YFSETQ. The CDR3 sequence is CASSLAAGGVYEQYF. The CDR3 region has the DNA TGCGCCAGCAGCTTGGCGGCAGGGGGAGTCTACGAGCAGTACTTC.

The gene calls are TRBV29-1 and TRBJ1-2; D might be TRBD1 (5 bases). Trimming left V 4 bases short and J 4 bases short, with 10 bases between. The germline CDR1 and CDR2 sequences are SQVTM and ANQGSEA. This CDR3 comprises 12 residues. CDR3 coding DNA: TGCAGCGTTGGAGTGGGGGGCTATGGCTACACCTTC. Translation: CSVGVGGYGYTF.

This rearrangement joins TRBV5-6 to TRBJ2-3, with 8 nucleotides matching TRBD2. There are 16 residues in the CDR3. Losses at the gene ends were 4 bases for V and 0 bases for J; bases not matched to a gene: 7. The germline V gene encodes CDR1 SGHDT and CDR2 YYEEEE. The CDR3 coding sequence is TGTGCCAGCAGCCTGACACTAGCGGCTAGCACAGATACGCAGTATTTT. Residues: CASSLTLAASTDTQYF.

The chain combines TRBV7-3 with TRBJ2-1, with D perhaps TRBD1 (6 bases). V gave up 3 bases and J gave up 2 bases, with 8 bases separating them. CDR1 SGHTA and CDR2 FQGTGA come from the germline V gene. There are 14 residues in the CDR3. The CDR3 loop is CASSLGAAYNEQFF. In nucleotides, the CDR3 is TGTGCCAGCAGCTTGGGGGCCGCCTACAATGAGCAGTTCTTC.

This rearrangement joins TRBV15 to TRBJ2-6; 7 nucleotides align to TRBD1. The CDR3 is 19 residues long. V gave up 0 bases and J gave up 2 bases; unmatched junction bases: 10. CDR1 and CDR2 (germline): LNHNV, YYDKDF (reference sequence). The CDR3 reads CATSRDLGTVVPGANVLTF. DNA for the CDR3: TGTGCCACCAGCAGAGATCTGGGGACAGTGGTCCCTGGGGCCAACGTCCTGACTTTC.

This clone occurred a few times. CDR3: CASGTTGGTYEQYF. CDR3 bases: TGTGCCAGCGGTACGACAGGGGGGACCTACGAGCAGTACTTC. V and J are TRBV6-5 and TRBJ2-7; 9 positions match TRBD1. Germline loops: CDR1 MNHEY, CDR2 SVGAGI. This CDR3 spans 14 amino acids. J was trimmed by 2 bases and V by 8 bases; bases with no gene match: 7.

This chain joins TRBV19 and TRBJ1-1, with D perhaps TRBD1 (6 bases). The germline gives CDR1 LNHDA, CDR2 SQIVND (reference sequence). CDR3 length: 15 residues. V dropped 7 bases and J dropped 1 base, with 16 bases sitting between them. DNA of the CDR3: TGTGCCAGTAATCCGACTCGGACAGCGAACACTGAAGCTTTCTTT. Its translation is CASNPTRTANTEAFF.

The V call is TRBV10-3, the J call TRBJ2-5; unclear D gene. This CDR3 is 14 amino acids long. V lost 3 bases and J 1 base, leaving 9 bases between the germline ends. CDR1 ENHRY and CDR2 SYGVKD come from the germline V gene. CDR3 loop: CAISEAQSQETQYF. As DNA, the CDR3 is TGTGCCATCAGTGAAGCCCAAAGCCAAGAGACCCAGTACTTC.

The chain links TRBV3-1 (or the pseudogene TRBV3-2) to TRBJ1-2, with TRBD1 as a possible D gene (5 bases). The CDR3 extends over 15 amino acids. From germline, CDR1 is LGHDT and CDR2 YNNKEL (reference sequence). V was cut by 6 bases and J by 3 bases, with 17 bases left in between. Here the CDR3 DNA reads TGTGCCAGCAGACCGGCGGGGGTCCCGGACTATGGCTACACCTTC. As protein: CASRPAGVPDYGYTF.

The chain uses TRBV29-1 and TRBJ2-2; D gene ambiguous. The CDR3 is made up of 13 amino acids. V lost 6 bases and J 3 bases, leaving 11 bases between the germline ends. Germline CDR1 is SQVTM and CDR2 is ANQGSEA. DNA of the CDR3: TGCAGCGTCCAAAAGCCGTACACCGGGGAGCTGTTTTTT. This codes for CSVQKPYTGELFF.

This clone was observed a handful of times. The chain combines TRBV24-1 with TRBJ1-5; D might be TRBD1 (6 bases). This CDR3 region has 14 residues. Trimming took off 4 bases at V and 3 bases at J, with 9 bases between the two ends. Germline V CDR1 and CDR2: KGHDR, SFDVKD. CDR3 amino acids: CATSEGGFNQPQHF. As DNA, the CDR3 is TGTGCCACCAGTGAAGGGGGTTTCAATCAGCCCCAGCATTTT.

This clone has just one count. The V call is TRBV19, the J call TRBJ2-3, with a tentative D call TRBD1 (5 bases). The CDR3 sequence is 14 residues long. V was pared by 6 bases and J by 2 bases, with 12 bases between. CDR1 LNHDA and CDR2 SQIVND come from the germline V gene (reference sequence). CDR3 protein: CASRLGPFTDTQYF. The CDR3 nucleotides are TGTGCCAGTAGGTTGGGGCCCTTCACAGATACGCAGTATTTT.

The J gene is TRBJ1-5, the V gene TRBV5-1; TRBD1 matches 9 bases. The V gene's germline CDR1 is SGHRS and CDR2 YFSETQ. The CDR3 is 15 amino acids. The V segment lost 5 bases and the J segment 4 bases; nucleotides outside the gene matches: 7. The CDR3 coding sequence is TGCGCCAGCAGTCCTTCCGACAGGGGGAATCAGCCCCAGCATTTT. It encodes CASSPSDRGNQPQHF.

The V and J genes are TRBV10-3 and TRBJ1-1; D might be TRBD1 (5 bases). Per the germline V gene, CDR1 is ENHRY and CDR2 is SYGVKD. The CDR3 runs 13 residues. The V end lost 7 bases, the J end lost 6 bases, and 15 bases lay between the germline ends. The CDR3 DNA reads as TGTGCCATCAAGGGTGCAGGGTCCCCTGAAGCTTTCTTT. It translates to CAIKGAGSPEAFF.

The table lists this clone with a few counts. DNA for the CDR3: TGTGCCAGCACTACTAGCGGGAGAATCGATGAGCAGTTCTTC. Translating gives CASTTSGRIDEQFF. The V gene is TRBV27, the J gene TRBJ2-1, with 11 bases that match TRBD2. J gave up 8 bases and V 7 bases, and 7 bases lay outside the gene matches. This CDR3 is 14 amino acids long. Germline CDR1 is MNHEY and CDR2 is SMNVEV (reference sequence).

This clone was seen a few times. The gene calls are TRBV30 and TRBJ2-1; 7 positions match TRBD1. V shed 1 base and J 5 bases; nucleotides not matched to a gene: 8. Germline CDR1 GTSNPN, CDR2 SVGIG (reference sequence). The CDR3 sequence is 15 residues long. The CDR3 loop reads CAWSADRDYDNEQFF. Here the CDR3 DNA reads TGTGCCTGGAGTGCTGACAGGGATTACGACAATGAGCAGTTCTTC.